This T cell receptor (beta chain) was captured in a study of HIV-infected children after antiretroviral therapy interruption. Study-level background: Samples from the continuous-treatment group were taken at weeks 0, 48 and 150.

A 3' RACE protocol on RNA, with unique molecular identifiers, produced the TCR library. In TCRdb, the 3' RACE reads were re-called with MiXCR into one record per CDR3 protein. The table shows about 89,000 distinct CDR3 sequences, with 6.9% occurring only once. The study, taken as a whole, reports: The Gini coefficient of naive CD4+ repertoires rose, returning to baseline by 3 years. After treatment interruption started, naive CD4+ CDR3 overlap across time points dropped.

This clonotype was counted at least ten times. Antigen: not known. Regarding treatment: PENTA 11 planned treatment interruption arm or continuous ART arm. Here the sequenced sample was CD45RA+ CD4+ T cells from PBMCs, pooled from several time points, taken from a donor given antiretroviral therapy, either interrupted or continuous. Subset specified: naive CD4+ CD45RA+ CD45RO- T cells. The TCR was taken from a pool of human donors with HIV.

This CDR3 reads CRPPGGTSGKDEQFF. The DNA for the CDR3 is TGCAGACCTCCAGGAGGGACTAGCGGGAAGGATGAGCAGTTCTTC. V usage is TRBV20-1 and J usage is TRBJ2-1; 13 nucleotides match TRBD2. The CDR3 spans 15 residues. Per germline, CDR1 DFQATT and CDR2 SNEGSKA (reference sequence).